This T cell receptor beta chain was captured by sequencing in a study of T cell repertoires in ileal Crohn's disease. About the study: At surgery, roughly 35% of patients smoked, with median disease duration 7.9 years.

Regarding time point: neoterminal ileum biopsy at postoperative endoscopy, about 6 months after surgery. Repertoires were generated with immunoSEQ multiplex PCR, while TCRdb's copy carries only in-frame clones and drops some. The sample lists 8,500 to 13,000 clones; about four fifths were seen once. By share, this clone ranks as large. Its target is not known. Study findings and constraints: Compared with non-smokers, active smokers at surgery showed more clonal expansions.

CDR1 SEHNR and CDR2 FQNEAQ come from the germline V gene (reference sequence). This CDR3 comprises 15 residues. V shed 5 bases and J 0 bases; nucleotides not matched to a gene: 4. This sequence was found in an adult with Crohn's disease. Sequencing was done on a sample of ileal tissue. The chain is built from TRBV7-9 and TRBJ2-7; 10 nucleotides align to TRBD2. The CDR3 protein is CASSQPSGSSYEQYF. CDR3 DNA: TGTGCCAGCAGCCAACCTAGCGGGAGCTCCTACGAGCAGTACTTC.